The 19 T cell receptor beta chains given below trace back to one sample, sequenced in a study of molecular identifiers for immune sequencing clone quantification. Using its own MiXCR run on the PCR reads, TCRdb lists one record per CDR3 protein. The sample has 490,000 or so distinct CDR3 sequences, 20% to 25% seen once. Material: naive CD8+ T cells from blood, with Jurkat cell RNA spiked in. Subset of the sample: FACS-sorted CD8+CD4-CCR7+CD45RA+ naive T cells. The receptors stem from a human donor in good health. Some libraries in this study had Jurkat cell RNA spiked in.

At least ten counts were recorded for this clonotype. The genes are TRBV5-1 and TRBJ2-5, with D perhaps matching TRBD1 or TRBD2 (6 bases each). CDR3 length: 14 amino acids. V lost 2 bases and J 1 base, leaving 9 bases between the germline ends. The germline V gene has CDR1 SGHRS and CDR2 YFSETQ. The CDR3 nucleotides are TGCGCCAGCAGCTTCGGGGGCGGCCAAGAGACCCAGTACTTC. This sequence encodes CASSFGGGQETQYF. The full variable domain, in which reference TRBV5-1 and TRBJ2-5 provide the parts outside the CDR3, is KAGVTQTPRYLIKTRGQQVTLSCSPISGHRSVSWYQQTPGQGLQFLFEYFSETQRNKGNFPGRFSGRQFSNSRSEMNVSTLELGDSALYLCASSFGGGQETQYFGPGTRLLVL.

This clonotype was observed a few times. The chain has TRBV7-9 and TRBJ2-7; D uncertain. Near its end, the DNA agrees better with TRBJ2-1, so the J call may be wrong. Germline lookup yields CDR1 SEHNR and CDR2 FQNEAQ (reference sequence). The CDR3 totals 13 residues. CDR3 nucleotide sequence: TGTGCCAGCAGCCCGGGCGGAACCTACGAGCAGTTCTTC. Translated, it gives CASSPGGTYEQFF.

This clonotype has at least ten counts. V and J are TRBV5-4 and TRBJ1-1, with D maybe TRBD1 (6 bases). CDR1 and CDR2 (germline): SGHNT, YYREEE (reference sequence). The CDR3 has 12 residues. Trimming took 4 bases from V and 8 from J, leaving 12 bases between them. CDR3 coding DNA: TGTGCCAGCAGCCCGGACAGTTCAGAAGCTTTCTTT. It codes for CASSPDSSEAFF.

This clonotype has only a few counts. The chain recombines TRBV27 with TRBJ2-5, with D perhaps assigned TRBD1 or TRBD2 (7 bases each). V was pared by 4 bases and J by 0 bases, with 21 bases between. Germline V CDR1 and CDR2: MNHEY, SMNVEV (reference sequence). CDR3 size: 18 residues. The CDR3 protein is CASSYRAGGGPYQETQYF. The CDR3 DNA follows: TGTGCCAGCAGTTATCGGGCAGGGGGGGGCCCTTACCAAGAGACCCAGTACTTC.

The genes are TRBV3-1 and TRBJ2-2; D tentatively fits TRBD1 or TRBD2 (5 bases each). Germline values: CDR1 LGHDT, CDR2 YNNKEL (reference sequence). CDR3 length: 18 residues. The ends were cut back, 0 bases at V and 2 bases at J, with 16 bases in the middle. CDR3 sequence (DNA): TGTGCCAGCAGCCAAGATAAAACGGGGACCTTTAACACCGGGGAGCTGTTTTTT. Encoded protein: CASSQDKTGTFNTGELFF.

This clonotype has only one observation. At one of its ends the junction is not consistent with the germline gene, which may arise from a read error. The CDR3 is CACSLPEPKMGVGAILYEQYF. CDR3 in DNA: TGTGCCTGCAGTTTGCCCGAACCTAAGATGGGAGTCGGGGCAATCCTCTACGAGCAGTACTTC. The rearrangement uses TRBV28 and TRBJ2-7, with D perhaps matching TRBD1 or TRBD2 (5 bases each). The CDR3 sequence is 21 residues long. The germline CDR1 and CDR2 sequences are MDHEN and SYDVKM.

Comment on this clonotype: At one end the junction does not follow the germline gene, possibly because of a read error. The CDR3 loop reads CASSLVSNQSQHF. CDR3 nucleotides: TGTGCCAGCAGTTTAGTGAGCAATCAGTCCCAGCATTTT. The chain uses TRBV12-3 or TRBV12-4 and TRBJ1-5; D gene ambiguous. This CDR3 is 13 amino acids long.

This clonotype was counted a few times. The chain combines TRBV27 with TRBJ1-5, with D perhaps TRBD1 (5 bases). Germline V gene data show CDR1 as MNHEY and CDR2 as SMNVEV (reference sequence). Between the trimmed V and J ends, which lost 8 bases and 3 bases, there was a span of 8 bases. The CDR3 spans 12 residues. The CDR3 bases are TGTGCCAGCGGGGCTTCCAATCAGCCCCAGCATTTT. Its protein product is CASGASNQPQHF.

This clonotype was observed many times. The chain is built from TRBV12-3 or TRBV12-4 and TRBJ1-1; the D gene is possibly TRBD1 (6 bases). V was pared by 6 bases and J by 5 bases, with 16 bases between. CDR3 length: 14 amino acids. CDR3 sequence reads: CASSPGLRGTEAFF. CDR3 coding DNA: TGTGCCAGCAGCCCGGGACTAAGGGGGACTGAAGCTTTCTTT.

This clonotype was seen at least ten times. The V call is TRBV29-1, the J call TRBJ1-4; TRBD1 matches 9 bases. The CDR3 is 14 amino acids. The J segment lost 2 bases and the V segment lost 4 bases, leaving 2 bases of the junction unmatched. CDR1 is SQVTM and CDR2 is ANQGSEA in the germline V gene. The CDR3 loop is CSVGQGVTNEKLFF. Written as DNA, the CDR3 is TGCAGCGTTGGACAGGGGGTCACTAATGAAAAACTGTTTTTT.

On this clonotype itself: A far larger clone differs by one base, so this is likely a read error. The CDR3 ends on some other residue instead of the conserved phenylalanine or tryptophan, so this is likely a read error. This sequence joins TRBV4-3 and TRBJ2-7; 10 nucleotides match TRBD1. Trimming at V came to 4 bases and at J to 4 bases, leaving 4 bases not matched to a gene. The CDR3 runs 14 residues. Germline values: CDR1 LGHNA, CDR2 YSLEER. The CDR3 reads CASSPGTGVYEQYS. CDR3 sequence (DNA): TGCGCCAGCAGCCCAGGGACAGGGGTGTACGAGCAGTACTCC.

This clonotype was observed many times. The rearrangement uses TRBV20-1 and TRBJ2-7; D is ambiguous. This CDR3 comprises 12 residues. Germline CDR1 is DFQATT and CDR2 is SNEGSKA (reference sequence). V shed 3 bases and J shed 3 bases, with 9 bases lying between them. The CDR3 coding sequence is TGCAGTGCTAGGGAAGTAGGCTACGAGCAGTACTTC. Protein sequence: CSAREVGYEQYF.

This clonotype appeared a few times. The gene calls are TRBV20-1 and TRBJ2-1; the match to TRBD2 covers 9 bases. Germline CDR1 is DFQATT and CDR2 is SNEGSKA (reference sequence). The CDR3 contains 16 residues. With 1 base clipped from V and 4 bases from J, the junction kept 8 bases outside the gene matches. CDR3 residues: CSARAPAGGYYNEQFF. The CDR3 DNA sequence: TGCAGTGCTAGAGCCCCCGCGGGAGGGTATTACAATGAGCAGTTCTTC.

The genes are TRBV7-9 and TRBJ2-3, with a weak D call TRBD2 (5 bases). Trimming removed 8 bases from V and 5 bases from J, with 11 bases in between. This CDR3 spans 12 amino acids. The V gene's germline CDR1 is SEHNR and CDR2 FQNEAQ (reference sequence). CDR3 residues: CASGSSLDTQYF. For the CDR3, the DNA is TGTGCCAGCGGGAGCTCCCTAGATACGCAGTATTTT.

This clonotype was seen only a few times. CDR3 in amino acids: CASSQASDLRGTADTQYF. In nucleotides, the CDR3 is TGTGCCAGCAGCCAAGCCTCCGATCTGCGGGGGACGGCGGATACGCAGTATTTT. The V and J genes are TRBV3-1 and TRBJ2-3, with 7 bases fitting TRBD2. Germline V gene sequence: CDR1 LGHDT, CDR2 YNNKEL (reference sequence). Trimming took 1 base from V and 6 from J; bases not matched to a gene: 16. CDR3 length: 18 amino acids.

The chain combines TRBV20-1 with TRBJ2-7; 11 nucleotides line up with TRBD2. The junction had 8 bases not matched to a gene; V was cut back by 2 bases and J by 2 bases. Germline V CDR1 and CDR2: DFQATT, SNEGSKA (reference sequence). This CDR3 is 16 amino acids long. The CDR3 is CSARPNSGRDTYEQYF. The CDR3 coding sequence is TGCAGTGCTAGACCCAATAGCGGGAGGGACACCTACGAGCAGTACTTC.

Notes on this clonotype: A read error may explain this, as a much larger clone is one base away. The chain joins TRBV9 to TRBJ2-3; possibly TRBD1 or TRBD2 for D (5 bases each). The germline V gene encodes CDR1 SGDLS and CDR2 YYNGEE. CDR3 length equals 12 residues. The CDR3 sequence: CASKGKGDTRYF. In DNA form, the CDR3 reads TGTGCCAGCAAGGGGAAGGGAGATACGCGGTATTTT.

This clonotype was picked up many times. The CDR3 reads CASSPDRGSGLAPYETQYF. CDR3 DNA: TGCGCCAGCAGCCCCGACAGGGGGTCCGGACTAGCGCCCTATGAGACCCAGTACTTC. The V gene is TRBV5-1, the J gene TRBJ2-5; D may correspond to TRBD1 or TRBD2 (9 bases each). Trimming took 4 bases from V and 5 from J, leaving 30 bases between them. CDR1 and CDR2 from the germline V gene are SGHRS and YFSETQ. The CDR3 runs 19 residues.

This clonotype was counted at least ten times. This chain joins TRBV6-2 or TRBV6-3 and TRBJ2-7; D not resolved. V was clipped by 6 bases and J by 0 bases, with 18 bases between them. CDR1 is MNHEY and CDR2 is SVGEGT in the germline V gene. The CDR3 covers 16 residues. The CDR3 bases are TGTGCCAGCAGCGCTCCCGCAGAAGGGATCTCCTACGAGCAGTACTTC. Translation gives CASSAPAEGISYEQYF.